This T cell receptor (beta chain) was recovered during a study of T-cell reconstitution after alpha-beta-depleted transplantation in children. The TCRbeta library incorporated unique molecular identifiers. TCRdb independently ran MiXCR on the PCR reads; one entry per CDR3 protein. The table includes a few hundred thousand distinct CDR3 sequences, 10% to 15% detected once. This clonotype was found a few times. The V end was cut by 5 bases, the J end by 1 base, with 17 bases between. Germline lookup yields CDR1 PRHDT and CDR2 FYEKMQ (reference sequence). This CDR3 is built from 16 residues. Sequenced here: PBMCs, mostly from graft donor cells, sampled 360 days after TCRalphabeta/CD19-depleted stem cell transplant. This sequence originates from a male patient between 5 and 17 years old who had a stem cell transplant for acute myeloid leukemia, so the T cells may come from the graft donor. The chain employs TRBV13 and TRBJ2-5; no reliable D call. The DNA for the CDR3 is TGTGCCAGCAGCCCTTTAACGAGGCCTCTCCAAGAGACCCAGTACTTC. It translates to CASSPLTRPLQETQYF.